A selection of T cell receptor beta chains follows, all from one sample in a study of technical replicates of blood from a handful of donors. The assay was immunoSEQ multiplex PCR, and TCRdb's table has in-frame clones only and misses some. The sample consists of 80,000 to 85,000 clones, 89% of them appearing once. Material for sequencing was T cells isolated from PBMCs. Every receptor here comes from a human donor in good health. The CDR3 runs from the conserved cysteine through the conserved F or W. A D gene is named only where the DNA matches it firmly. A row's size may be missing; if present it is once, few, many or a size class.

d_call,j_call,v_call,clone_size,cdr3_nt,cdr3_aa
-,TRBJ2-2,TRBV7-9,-,TGTGCCAGCATACATGGCACCGGGGAGCTGTTTTTT,CASIHGTGELFF
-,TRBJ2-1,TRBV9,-,TGTGCCAGCAGCGGCTCCGGGACATACAATGAGCAGTTCTTC,CASSGSGTYNEQFF
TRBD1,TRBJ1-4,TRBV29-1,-,TGCAGCGTAAGGACAGGGGGCTATGAAAAACTGTTTTTT,CSVRTGGYEKLFF
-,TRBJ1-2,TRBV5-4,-,TGTGCCAGCACCAATCACAGGGATAGCTACACCTTC,CASTNHRDSYTF
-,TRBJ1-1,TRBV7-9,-,TGTGCCAGCAGCTTAGTGGCAGGGCGGACTGAAGCTTTCTTT,CASSLVAGRTEAFF
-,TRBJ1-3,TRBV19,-,TGTGCCAGTAGTGCACAGACCTCTGGAAACACCATATATTTT,CASSAQTSGNTIYF
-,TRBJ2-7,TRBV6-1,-,TGTGCCAGCAGTGAAGATTCGAGACTGATCTACGAGCAGTACTTC,CASSEDSRLIYEQYF
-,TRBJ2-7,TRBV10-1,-,TGCGCCAGCAGTGGAGCTACAGGGCAGTACTTC,CASSGATGQYF
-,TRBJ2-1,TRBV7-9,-,TGTGCCAGCAGCTTACTGTCCGGGAGTCGAAATGAGCAGTTCTTC,CASSLLSGSRNEQFF
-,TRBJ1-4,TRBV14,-,TGTGCCAGCAGCCAAGATCGCGGGCGGGGGCTAACTCTTGAAAAACTGTTTTTT,CASSQDRGRGLTLEKLFF
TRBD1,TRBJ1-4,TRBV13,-,TGTGCCAGCAGCCTTACAGGGGAGACTAATGAAAAACTGTTTTTT,CASSLTGETNEKLFF
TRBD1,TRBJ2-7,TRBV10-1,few,TGCGCCAGCAGGGGGACAGGGCACTACGAGCAGTACTTC,CASRGTGHYEQYF
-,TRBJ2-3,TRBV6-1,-,TGTGCCAGCAGTGAATTTGGAGGAACTATCACAGATACGCAGTATTTT,CASSEFGGTITDTQYF
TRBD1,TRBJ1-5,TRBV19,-,TGTGCCAGTAGGGGACAGGGTGGACAGCCCCAGCATTTT,CASRGQGGQPQHF
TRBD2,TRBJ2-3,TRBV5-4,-,TGTGCCAGCAGCCTCGGACTAGCGTGGGGGGCAGATACGCAGTATTTT,CASSLGLAWGADTQYF
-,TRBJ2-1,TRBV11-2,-,TGTGCCAGCAGCTCAACAGGGTGGAGAGACAATGAGCAGTTCTTC,CASSSTGWRDNEQFF
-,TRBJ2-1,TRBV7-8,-,TGTGCCAGCAGCATAGGATCGGTCATGAATGAGCAGTTCTTC,CASSIGSVMNEQFF
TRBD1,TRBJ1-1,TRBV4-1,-,TGCGCCAGCAGCCAAGAATGGACAGGGGGTGTGATCAACACTGAAGCTTTCTTT,CASSQEWTGGVINTEAFF
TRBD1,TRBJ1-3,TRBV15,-,TGTGCCACCAGCAGGAAGGACAGGGGGCTTTCTGGAAACACCATATATTTT,CATSRKDRGLSGNTIYF
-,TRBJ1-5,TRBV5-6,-,TGTGCCAGCAGCTTACGGAGTAGCAATCAGCCCCAGCATTTT,CASSLRSSNQPQHF
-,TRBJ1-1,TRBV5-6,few,TGTGCCAGCAGCCTACAGGGATTAGCTTTCTTT,CASSLQGLAFF
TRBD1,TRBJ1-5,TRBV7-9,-,TGTGCCAGCAGCTTGGGACAGCACAATCAGCCCCAGCATTTT,CASSLGQHNQPQHF
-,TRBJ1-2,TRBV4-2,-,TGTGCCAGCAGCCAAGATAGAGGCCCGGGTACTAACTATGGCTACACCTTC,CASSQDRGPGTNYGYTF
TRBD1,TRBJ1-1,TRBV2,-,TGTGCCAGCAAAGGACAGGGGATGAACACTGAAGCTTTCTTT,CASKGQGMNTEAFF
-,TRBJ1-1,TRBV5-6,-,TGTGCCAGCAGCCCCGGTGGAGGGGATGAAGCTTTCTTT,CASSPGGGDEAFF
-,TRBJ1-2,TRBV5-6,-,TGTGCCAGCAGCTTGCCCAGGGTTGGCTACACCTTC,CASSLPRVGYTF
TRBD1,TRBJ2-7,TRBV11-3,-,TGTGCCAGCAGCATACCGGGACAGTTTTTTGTCTACGAGCAGTACTTC,CASSIPGQFFVYEQYF
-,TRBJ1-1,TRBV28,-,TGTGCCAGCAGTACTCACACCGGGACATGGTCCACTGAAGCTTTCTTT,CASSTHTGTWSTEAFF
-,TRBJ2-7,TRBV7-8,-,TGTGCCAGCAGCTTAGGGCCTGGCTCCTACGAGCAGTACTTC,CASSLGPGSYEQYF
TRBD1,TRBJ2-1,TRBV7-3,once,TGTGCCAGCAGCTTAACTCGGGACAGACACAATGAGCAGTTCTTC,CASSLTRDRHNEQFF
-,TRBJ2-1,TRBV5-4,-,TGTGCCAGCAGCTTCTTTGGGGGGTCTGGCGATGAGCAGTTCTTC,CASSFFGGSGDEQFF
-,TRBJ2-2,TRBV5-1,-,TGCGCCAGCAGCTTGGGGCAAACCGGGGAGCTGTTTTTT,CASSLGQTGELFF
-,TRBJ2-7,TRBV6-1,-,TGTGCCAGCAGTGAAAGGGGATCCTACGAGCAGTACTTC,CASSERGSYEQYF